This T cell receptor beta chain was identified in a study of shared clonotypes between healthy human individuals. Study-wide points: Rarefaction demonstrated incomplete sorted-subset sequencing despite large depth.

Deep-level assay runs were performed. Sorted-subset replicate PCRs used about 180 ng DNA, some 33,000 T cell genomes. Profiled with immunoSEQ multiplex PCR; TCRdb holds only in-frame clones, not every one. The sample records about 2 million clones, around 96% being singletons. The ends were cut back, 7 bases at V and 7 bases at J, with 15 bases in the middle. The CDR3 is 13 amino acids. Looked up from germline, CDR1 is LNHDA and CDR2 is SQIVND (reference sequence). Notes on this clone: Antigen unknown.

The naive CD8 fraction comprised CD45RO-negative cells positively selected for CCR7 and excluded terminally differentiated effector memory CD45RA+ cells. Nashville, Tennessee was home to all donors, each a Caucasian adult. The gene calls are TRBV19 and TRBJ2-3; tentatively, D is TRBD2 (6 bases). The receptor comes from a man younger than 30 in good health. Material for sequencing was naive CD8+ T cells sorted from blood. CDR3 bases: TGTGCCAGTACGGACCGGGGGACGCATACGCAGTATTTT. Protein: CASTDRGTHTQYF.